The sequence of this TCR beta chain was determined in a study of blood T cell repertoires in COVID-19. About the research overall: T cells, B-cell-depleted T cells, or PBMCs supplied cDNA or gDNA.

Authors' data handling: Estimated nucleated cell counts came from reference gene primer amplification. Profiling relied on immunoSEQ multiplex PCR, and the TCRdb table lists in-frame clones only, not all of them. The D gene and trimming were derived from the DNA, and the V and J assignments and clone size from that table. The top ten hold around 6.9% of the sample, which has tens of thousands of clones, more than 90% seen once. V lost 1 base and J 9 bases, leaving 16 bases between the germline ends. Looked up from germline, CDR1 is MGHRA and CDR2 is YSYEKL. The CDR3 sequence is 14 residues long. The receptor comes from a man aged 50 to 59 with active COVID-19. What was sequenced was peripheral blood. The J gene is TRBJ2-7, the V gene TRBV4-1; D gene uncertain. CDR3 region: CASSQGLASGRQYF. The CDR3 DNA follows: TGCGCCAGCAGCCAAGGACTGGCTTCCGGTCGGCAGTACTTC.